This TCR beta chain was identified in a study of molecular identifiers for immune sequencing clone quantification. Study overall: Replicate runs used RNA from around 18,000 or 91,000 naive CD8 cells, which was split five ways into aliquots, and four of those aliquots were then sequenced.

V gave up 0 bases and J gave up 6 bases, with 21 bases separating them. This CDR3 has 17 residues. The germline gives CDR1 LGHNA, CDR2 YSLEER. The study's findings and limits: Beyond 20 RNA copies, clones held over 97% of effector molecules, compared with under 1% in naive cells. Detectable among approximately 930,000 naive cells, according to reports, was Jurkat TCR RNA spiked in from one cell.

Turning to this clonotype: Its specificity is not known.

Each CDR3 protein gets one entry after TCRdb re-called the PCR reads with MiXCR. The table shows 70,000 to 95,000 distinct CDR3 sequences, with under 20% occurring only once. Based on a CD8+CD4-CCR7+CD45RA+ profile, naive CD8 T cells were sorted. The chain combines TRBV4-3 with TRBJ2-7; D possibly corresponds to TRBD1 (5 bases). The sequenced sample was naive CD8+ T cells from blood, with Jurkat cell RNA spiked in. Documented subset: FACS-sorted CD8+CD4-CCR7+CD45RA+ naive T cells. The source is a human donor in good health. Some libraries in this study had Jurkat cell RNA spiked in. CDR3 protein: CASSQDRGASATCEQYF. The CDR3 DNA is TGCGCCAGCAGCCAAGATCGTGGGGCATCGGCTACTTGCGAGCAGTACTTC.